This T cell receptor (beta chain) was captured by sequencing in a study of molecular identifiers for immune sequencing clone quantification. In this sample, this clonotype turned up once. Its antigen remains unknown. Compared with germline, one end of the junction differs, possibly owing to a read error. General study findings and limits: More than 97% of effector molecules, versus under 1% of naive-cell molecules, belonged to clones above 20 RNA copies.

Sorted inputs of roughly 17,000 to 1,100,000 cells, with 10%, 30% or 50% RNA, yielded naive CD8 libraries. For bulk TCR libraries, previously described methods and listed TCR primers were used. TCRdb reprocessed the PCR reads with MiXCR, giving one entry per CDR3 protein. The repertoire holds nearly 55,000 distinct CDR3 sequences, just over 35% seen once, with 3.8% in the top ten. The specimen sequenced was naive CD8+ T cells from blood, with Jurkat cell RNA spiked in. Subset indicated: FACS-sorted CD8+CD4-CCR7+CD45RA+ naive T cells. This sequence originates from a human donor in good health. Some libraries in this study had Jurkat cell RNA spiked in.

This CDR3 is CDSSHDRGNQPQHF. For the CDR3, the DNA is TGCGACAGCAGCCATGACAGGGGCAATCAGCCCCAGCATTTT. This chain joins TRBV4-3 and TRBJ1-5; 7 nucleotides align to TRBD1. Germline assignment: CDR1 LGHNA and CDR2 YSLEER. CDR3 size: 14 residues.